The rows below give T cell receptor beta chains drawn from one sample of a study of blood T cell repertoires in COVID-19. The assay was immunoSEQ multiplex PCR, and TCRdb's table has in-frame clones only and misses some. The sample lists around 130,000 clones; 77% were seen once. Sequencing was performed on peripheral blood. These receptors originate from an elderly man with acute or convalescent COVID-19. CDR3s leave out the opening cysteine and the closing phenylalanine or tryptophan.

j_call	v_call	cdr3_aa
TRBJ2-1	TRBV5-1	ASIGGDNNYNEQF
TRBJ2-5	TRBV14	ASSSSGGTWETQY
TRBJ2-2	TRBV11-2	ASSSALRAIWLSGELF
TRBJ1-1	TRBV2	ASRAQGRHTEAF
TRBJ1-1	TRBV27	AMNQQGANTEAF
TRBJ2-1	TRBV4-2	ASSQDQATSPDYNEQF
TRBJ2-7	TRBV29-1	SVSEVQGYEQY
TRBJ1-3	TRBV9	ASSVAEGVWGNTIY
TRBJ2-3	TRBV5-4	ASSLDRGYTQY
TRBJ2-1	TRBV7-2	ASSLGAGGYLNEQF
TRBJ1-3	TRBV25-1	ASSDLSRGNTIY
TRBJ1-2	TRBV13	ASSLGTANYGYT
TRBJ1-1	TRBV18	ASSPRNQGSTEAF
TRBJ1-2	TRBV7-2	ASSSRGGQGPGYT
TRBJ2-5	TRBV29-1	SVPKRGLQETQY